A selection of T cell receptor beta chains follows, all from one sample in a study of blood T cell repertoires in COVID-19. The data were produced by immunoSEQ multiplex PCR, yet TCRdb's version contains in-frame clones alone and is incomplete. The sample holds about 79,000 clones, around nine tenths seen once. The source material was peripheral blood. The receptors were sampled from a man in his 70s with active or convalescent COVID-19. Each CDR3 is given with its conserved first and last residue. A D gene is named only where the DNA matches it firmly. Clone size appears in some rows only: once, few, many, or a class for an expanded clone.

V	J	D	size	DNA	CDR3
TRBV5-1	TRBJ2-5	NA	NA	TGCGCCAGCACAGACACGGGAGTTGGTAAGGAGACCCAGTACTTC	CASTDTGVGKETQYF
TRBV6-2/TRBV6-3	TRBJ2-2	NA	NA	TGTGCCAGCAGCCGGGACTTCCCGGCGTGGACCGGGGAGCTGTTTTTT	CASSRDFPAWTGELFF
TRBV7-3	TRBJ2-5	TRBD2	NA	TGTGCCAGCAGCTTACAATTCGGGACTAGCGGTCAAGAGACCCAGTACTTC	CASSLQFGTSGQETQYF
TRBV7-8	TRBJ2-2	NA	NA	TGTGCCAGCAGCAACACAGGGCGGACCGGGGAGCTGTTTTTT	CASSNTGRTGELFF
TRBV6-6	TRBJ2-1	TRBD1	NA	TGTGCCACGCAGGGGGCCGTGATCGATGAGCAGTTCTTC	CATQGAVIDEQFF
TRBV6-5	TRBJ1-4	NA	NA	TGTGCCTCGACTGACAGAGCAACTAATGAAAAACTGTTTTTT	CASTDRATNEKLFF
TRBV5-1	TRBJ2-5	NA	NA	TGCGCCAGCAGCCCAGCAACAGGGTTAGAGGAGACCCAGTACTTC	CASSPATGLEETQYF
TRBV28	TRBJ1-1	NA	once	TGTGCCAGCAGTTTACTAGGGAGCACTGAAGCTTTCTTT	CASSLLGSTEAFF
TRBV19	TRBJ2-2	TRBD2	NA	TGTGCCAGTAGTGTCTTAGCGGGGAACACCGGGGAGCTGTTTTTT	CASSVLAGNTGELFF
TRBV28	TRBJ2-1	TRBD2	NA	TGTGCCAGCAGGAGCGGGGGATATGAGCAGTTCTTC	CASRSGGYEQFF
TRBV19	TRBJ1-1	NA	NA	TGTGCCAGTAGTATAGGGACAGTTATGAACACTGAAGCTTTCTTT	CASSIGTVMNTEAFF
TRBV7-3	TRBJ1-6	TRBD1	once	TGTGCCAGCAGCTCTAGACCGGGACAGGGGGCTTCACCCCTCCACTTT	CASSSRPGQGASPLHF
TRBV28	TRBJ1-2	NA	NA	TGTGCCAGCAGGGAACCTCTATCGGGGTATGGCTACACCTTC	CASREPLSGYGYTF
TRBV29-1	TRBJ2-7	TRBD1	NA	TGCAGCGTTGAAGAGGGGCAGGGGGACGAGCAGTACTTC	CSVEEGQGDEQYF
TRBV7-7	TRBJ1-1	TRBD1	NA	TGTGCTAGCAGCTTAACGGACAGGGGAAGGTGGGGAGCTTTCTTT	CASSLTDRGRWGAFF
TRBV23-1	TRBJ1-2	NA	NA	TGCGCCAGCAGTCAATACCCCCGGGATGGCTACACCTTC	CASSQYPRDGYTF
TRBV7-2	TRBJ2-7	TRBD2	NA	TGTGCCAGCAGCTTGGCTGCGGCGCGGGAGGGCCTATCCTACGAGCAGTACTTC	CASSLAAAREGLSYEQYF
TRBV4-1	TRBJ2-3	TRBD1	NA	TGCGCCAGCGGACAGGGCGGGGTCACAGATACGCAGTATTTT	CASGQGGVTDTQYF
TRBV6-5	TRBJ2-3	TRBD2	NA	TGTGCCAGCAGGCGGGAGGGGGGGAGGACGCAGTATTTT	CASRREGGRTQYF
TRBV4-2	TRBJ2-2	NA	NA	TGTGCCAGCAGCCAGGCCCCCCATCGGACAGCAAGGTCAGGGGAGCTGTTTTTT	CASSQAPHRTARSGELFF
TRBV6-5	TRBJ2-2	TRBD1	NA	TGTGCCAGCAACCGGGACAGGGGGACCGGGGAGCTGTTTTTT	CASNRDRGTGELFF
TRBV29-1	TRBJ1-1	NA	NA	TGCAGCGTTGCCGGCGCGGGGGCTGAAGCTTTCTTT	CSVAGAGAEAFF
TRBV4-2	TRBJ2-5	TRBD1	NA	TGTGCCAGCAGCCCCCCCGGGACAGGGGCATGGGAGACCCAGTACTTC	CASSPPGTGAWETQYF
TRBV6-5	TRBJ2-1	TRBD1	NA	TGTGCCAGCTACAGGGGCCACCCCTACAATGAGCAGTTCTTC	CASYRGHPYNEQFF
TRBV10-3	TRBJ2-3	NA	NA	TGTGCCACTTCGGCGCGGAACACAGATACGCAGTATTTT	CATSARNTDTQYF
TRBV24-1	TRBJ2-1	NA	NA	TGTGCCACCAGTGCCGCAGGGAATGTGAATGAGCAGTTCTTC	CATSAAGNVNEQFF
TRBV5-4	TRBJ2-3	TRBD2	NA	TGTGCCAGCAGCGTCCCGGGACTAGCGGGAGTGGGTACGCAGTATTTT	CASSVPGLAGVGTQYF
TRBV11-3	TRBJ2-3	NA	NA	TGTGCCAGCAGCTTAGGTTTTCAGACAGATACGCAGTATTTT	CASSLGFQTDTQYF
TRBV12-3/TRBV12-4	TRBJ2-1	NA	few	TGTGCCAGCAACCCGCGTGGCGGAGGGCAGTTCTTC	CASNPRGGGQFF
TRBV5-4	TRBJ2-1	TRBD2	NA	TGTGCCAGCAGCTTGGGGTCGGGAGCGGGAGTCGCCAATGAGCAGTTCTTC	CASSLGSGAGVANEQFF
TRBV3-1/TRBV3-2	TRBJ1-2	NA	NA	TGTGCCAGCAGAGACTTTACCCATGGCTACACCTTC	CASRDFTHGYTF
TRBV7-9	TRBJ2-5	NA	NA	TGTGCCAGCAGCCTCCTTTCAGTGGAGACCCAGTACTTC	CASSLLSVETQYF
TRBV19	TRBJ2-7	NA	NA	TGTGCCAGTAGTAGCGCAGGGACATTCAACGAGCAGTACTTC	CASSSAGTFNEQYF
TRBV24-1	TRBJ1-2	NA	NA	TGTGCCACCAGTGCCCCTGGGGGGGCAGGTGGCTACACCTTC	CATSAPGGAGGYTF
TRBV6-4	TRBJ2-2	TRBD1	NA	TGTGCCAGCAGTAGACAGGGTACCGGGGAGCTGTTTTTT	CASSRQGTGELFF
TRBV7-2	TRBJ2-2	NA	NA	TGTGCCAGCAACCCCGGGGTAGCATCCGGGGAGCTGTTTTTT	CASNPGVASGELFF
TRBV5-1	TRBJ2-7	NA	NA	TGCGCCAGCAGCTCTGGGTACAGCTCCTACGAGCAGTACTTC	CASSSGYSSYEQYF
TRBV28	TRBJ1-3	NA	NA	TGTGCCAGCAGTTTATTAGGGGCGGGAGAGGGATCCTCTGGAAACACCATATATTTT	CASSLLGAGEGSSGNTIYF
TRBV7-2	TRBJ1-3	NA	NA	TGTGCCAGCCGAGGACAAACTGGAAACACCATATATTTT	CASRGQTGNTIYF
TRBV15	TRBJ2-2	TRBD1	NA	TGTGCCACCAGCAGGCAGGACAGGGGGCCCGGGGAGCTGTTTTTT	CATSRQDRGPGELFF
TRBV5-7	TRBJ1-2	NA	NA	TGTGCCAGCAGTTTCAGGGGCGGCTATGGCTACACCTTC	CASSFRGGYGYTF
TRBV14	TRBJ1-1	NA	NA	TGTGCCAGCAGCCAATCGAGTAACCAGGTAGCTTTCTTT	CASSQSSNQVAFF
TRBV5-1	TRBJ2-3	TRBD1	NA	TGCGCCAGCAGCCTGGGACAGGGGTCAGGCGATACGCAGTATTTT	CASSLGQGSGDTQYF
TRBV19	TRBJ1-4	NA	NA	TGTGCCAGTAGTCCCTCCCAAGCTGGGAGTGTAAAACTGTTTTTT	CASSPSQAGSVKLFF
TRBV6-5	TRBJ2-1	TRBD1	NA	TGTGCCAAACAAGCAGGGGGCCCCTACAATGAGCAGTTCTTC	CAKQAGGPYNEQFF
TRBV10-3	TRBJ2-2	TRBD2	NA	TGTGCCATCAGTGGGAGCGGGAGGGACACCGGGGAGCTGTTTTTT	CAISGSGRDTGELFF
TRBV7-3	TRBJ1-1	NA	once	TGTGCCAGCAGCCTAGGACACCAGAACACTGAAGCTTTCTTT	CASSLGHQNTEAFF
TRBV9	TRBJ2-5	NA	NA	TGTGCCAGTGGCCGGCCCCAGGCTGAGACCCAGTACTTC	CASGRPQAETQYF
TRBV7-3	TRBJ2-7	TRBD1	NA	TGTGCCAGCAGCCGGGGGACAGGACTCTACGAGCAGTACTTC	CASSRGTGLYEQYF
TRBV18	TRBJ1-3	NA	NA	TGTGCCAGCTCACCTCAGGGTTCTGGAAACACCATATATTTT	CASSPQGSGNTIYF
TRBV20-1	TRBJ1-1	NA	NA	TGCAGTGCTGGAGGAGGGCGGGAAGCTTTCTTT	CSAGGGREAFF
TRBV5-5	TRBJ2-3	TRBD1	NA	TGTGCCAGCAGCTCCAGAGGGGGGACAGGGAGCACAGATACGCAGTATTTT	CASSSRGGTGSTDTQYF
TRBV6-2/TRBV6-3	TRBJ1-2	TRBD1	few	TGTGCCAGCAGCACCTCGGGACAGGCCTATGGCTACACCTTC	CASSTSGQAYGYTF
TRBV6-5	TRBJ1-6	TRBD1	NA	TGTGCCAGCAGTTTAGCCGGGACAGGAATTTCACCCCTCCACTTT	CASSLAGTGISPLHF
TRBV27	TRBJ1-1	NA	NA	TGTGCCAGCAGAGTCTTTTCGTATGGGGGCAGAGAGACTGAAGCTTTCTTT	CASRVFSYGGRETEAFF
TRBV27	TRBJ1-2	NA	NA	TGTGCCAGCAGTTTACAGGGAAGTAACCCCATATATGGCTACACCTTC	CASSLQGSNPIYGYTF
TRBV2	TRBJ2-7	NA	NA	TGTGCCAGCAGTGGTCGGGGCGAGCAGTACTTC	CASSGRGEQYF
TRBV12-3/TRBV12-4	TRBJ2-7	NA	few	TGTGCCAGCAGCAGGTTCTACGAGCAGTACTTC	CASSRFYEQYF
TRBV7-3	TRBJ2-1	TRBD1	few	TGTGCCAGCAGCTCTACGGGACAGGGGTCCTACAATGAGCAGTTCTTC	CASSSTGQGSYNEQFF
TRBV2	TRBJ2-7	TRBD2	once	TGTGCCAGCAGGCTGAGCGGGAGTACCTACGAGCAGTACTTC	CASRLSGSTYEQYF